One sample yielded the 28 T cell receptor beta chains listed below, sequenced in a study of T cells after posttransplantation cyclophosphamide. Repertoires were generated with immunoSEQ multiplex PCR, while TCRdb's copy carries only in-frame clones and drops some. The sample lists 4,500 to 6,000 clones; almost 95% were seen once. The sample taken for sequencing was CD4+ T cells sorted from bone marrow. These receptors all come from a woman aged 55 to 70 in good health, CMV-negative, and a related stem cell transplant donor.

J is TRBJ1-1 and V is TRBV9, with D possibly being TRBD1 (5 bases). The ends were cut back, 3 bases at V and 1 base at J, with 7 bases in the middle. The germline gives CDR1 SGDLS, CDR2 YYNGEE. CDR3 length: 13 residues. The CDR3 DNA follows: TGTGCCAGCAGCGAAACAGGGAACACTGAAGCTTTCTTT. Residues: CASSETGNTEAFF.

The rearrangement joins TRBV19 to TRBJ1-4; D unclear. Trimming shortened V by 3 bases and J by 0 bases, and 8 bases separated the two germline ends. The CDR3 loop spans 15 amino acids. The germline V gene has CDR1 LNHDA and CDR2 SQIVND (reference sequence). The CDR3 DNA follows: TGTGCCAGTAGTATCCGACAAGCAACTAATGAAAAACTGTTTTTT. Amino acids: CASSIRQATNEKLFF. The full variable domain, in which reference TRBV19 and TRBJ1-4 provide the parts outside the CDR3, is DGGITQSPKYLFRKEGQNVTLSCEQNLNHDAMYWYRQDPGQGLRLIYYSQIVNDFQKGDIAEGYSVSREKKESFPLTVTSAQKNPTAFYLCASSIRQATNEKLFFGSGTQLSVL.

This clone was picked up one time. The chain employs TRBV7-2 and TRBJ2-3; TRBD1 might be the D (5 bases). Germline V gene data show CDR1 as SGHTA and CDR2 as FQGNSA. Trimming pared 5 bases from V and 0 bases from J, leaving 6 bases between. The CDR3 is 13 residues long. The CDR3 nucleotides read TGTGCCAGCAGCCGACAGAGCACAGATACGCAGTATTTT. Its protein product is CASSRQSTDTQYF. The whole variable domain, remainder taken from reference TRBV7-2 and TRBJ2-3, is GAGVSQSPSNKVTEKGKDVELRCDPISGHTALYWYRQSLGQGLEFLIYFQGNSAPDKSGLPSDRFSAERTGGSVSTLTIQRTQQEDSAVYLCASSRQSTDTQYFGPGTRLTVL.

The J gene is TRBJ2-7, the V gene TRBV2; TRBD1 is a possible D gene (5 bases). Germline V CDR1 and CDR2: SNHLY, FYNNEI. V dropped 2 bases and J dropped 1 base, with 9 bases sitting between them. The length of the CDR3 is 14 residues. CDR3 sequence (DNA): TGTGCCAGCAGTGAACAGGGCCCGTCCTACGAGCAGTACTTC. Encoded protein: CASSEQGPSYEQYF.

The chain has TRBV5-4 and TRBJ2-7; the D gene is possibly TRBD2 (5 bases). CDR1 SGHNT and CDR2 YYREEE come from the germline V gene (reference sequence). With 9 bases removed from V and 6 bases from J, the gap between germline ends came to 13 bases. The CDR3 is 11 amino acids. Here the CDR3 reads CATHGRGEQYF. The CDR3 bases are TGTGCCACCCATGGTCGGGGCGAGCAGTACTTC.

This clone was found once. The V and J genes are TRBV28 and TRBJ1-5; no reliable D call. This CDR3 region has 14 residues. Germline values: CDR1 MDHEN, CDR2 SYDVKM. V lost 3 bases and J lost 7, with 13 bases in between. The CDR3: CASSFSSRVQPQHF. CDR3 DNA sequence: TGTGCCAGCAGTTTTTCAAGTCGGGTGCAGCCCCAGCATTTT.

The gene calls are TRBV30 and TRBJ2-7, with unresolved D. This CDR3 has 12 residues. Germline V CDR1 and CDR2: GTSNPN, SVGIG (reference sequence). V was pared by 2 bases and J by 2 bases, with 7 bases between. CDR3 sequence reads: CAWSIRPYEQYF. The CDR3 nucleotides are TGTGCCTGGAGTATCAGGCCCTACGAGCAGTACTTC.

The chain combines TRBV2 with TRBJ2-2, with D unclear. Trimming took off 1 base at V and 3 bases at J, with 9 bases between the two ends. The CDR3 length is 15 residues. Germline V lookup: CDR1 SNHLY, CDR2 FYNNEI. The CDR3 sequence is CASSEERPYTGELFF. CDR3 DNA sequence: TGTGCCAGCAGTGAAGAGCGACCCTACACCGGGGAGCTGTTTTTT.

The J gene is TRBJ2-5, the V gene TRBV6-6; a possible D gene is TRBD2 (6 bases). The CDR3 is made up of 15 amino acids. With 0 bases removed from V and 5 bases from J, the gap between germline ends came to 13 bases. In germline, CDR1 is MNHNY, CDR2 SVGAGI (reference sequence). As DNA, the CDR3 is TGTGCCAGCAGTTACTCGGGGCTAGCGACGGAGACCCAGTACTTC. It translates to CASSYSGLATETQYF.

The chain links TRBV10-2 to TRBJ1-2, with unresolved D. CDR3 length equals 17 residues. From germline, CDR1 is WSHSY and CDR2 SAAADI. With 2 bases removed from V and 2 bases from J, the gap between germline ends came to 18 bases. CDR3 coding DNA: TGCGCCAGCAGTGAGCTGGCGCCCCTGAGAGGGAACTATGGCTACACCTTC. Protein sequence: CASSELAPLRGNYGYTF.

This chain links TRBV5-1 with TRBJ2-5, with TRBD1 identical over 7 bases. This CDR3 spans 17 amino acids. Germline CDR1 is SGHRS and CDR2 is YFSETQ. The V segment lost 1 base and the J segment 5 bases; nucleotides outside the gene matches: 14. The CDR3, as DNA: TGCGCCAGCAGCTTGTGGGGTACAGGGGTATCTAAGGAGACCCAGTACTTC. Protein sequence: CASSLWGTGVSKETQYF. The entire variable domain, with the rest obtained from reference TRBV5-1 and TRBJ2-5, is as follows: KAGVTQTPRYLIKTRGQQVTLSCSPISGHRSVSWYQQTPGQGLQFLFEYFSETQRNKGNFPGRFSGRQFSNSRSEMNVSTLELGDSALYLCASSLWGTGVSKETQYFGPGTRLLVL.

A word on this clone: Distinct nucleotide sequences in the sample also encode this CDR3. The chain recombines TRBV28 with TRBJ2-3; D may be TRBD2 (6 bases). The CDR3 length is 15 residues. Trimming shortened V by 3 bases and J by 0 bases, and 10 bases separated the two germline ends. Germline CDR1 reads MDHEN; CDR2 reads SYDVKM. The CDR3 sequence is CASSFGGVSTDTQYF. CDR3 DNA sequence: TGTGCCAGCAGTTTCGGCGGGGTGAGCACAGATACGCAGTATTTT.

This chain joins TRBV4-3 and TRBJ2-7, with D perhaps TRBD2 (6 bases). The CDR3 is 13 residues long. Germline V gives CDR1 LGHNA, CDR2 YSLEER. V dropped 3 bases and J dropped 6 bases, with 12 bases sitting between them. The CDR3 is CASSQVSGLEQYF. CDR3 DNA: TGCGCCAGCAGCCAGGTCAGCGGGCTCGAGCAGTACTTC.

The genes are TRBV2 and TRBJ2-5, with TRBD1 identical over 8 bases. V was clipped by 4 bases and J by 7 bases; unmatched bases: 5. The germline V gene encodes CDR1 SNHLY and CDR2 FYNNEI. CDR3 length: 13 residues. CDR3 DNA: TGTGCCAGCAGTGCAACAGGGGGTGGGACCCAGTACTTC. As protein: CASSATGGGTQYF.

The genes are TRBV2 and TRBJ2-5; tentative D call: TRBD2 (7 bases). The CDR3 is made up of 16 amino acids. With 5 bases removed from V and 4 bases from J, the gap between germline ends came to 20 bases. Looked up from germline, CDR1 is SNHLY and CDR2 is FYNNEI. CDR3 sequence (DNA): TGTGCCAGCAGTTTGTTGCGGGGGCAGAAGGGAGAGACCCAGTACTTC. Translating it yields CASSLLRGQKGETQYF.

The chain's CDR3 is CASSLLRGPLHF. CDR3 coding DNA: TGTGCCAGCAGTTTACTCCGCGGACCCCTCCACTTT. V and J are TRBV28 and TRBJ1-6; the D is unclear. The germline CDR1 and CDR2 sequences are MDHEN and SYDVKM. V lost 2 bases and J 12 bases, leaving 8 bases between the germline ends. This CDR3 spans 12 amino acids.

This sequence joins TRBV9 and TRBJ2-1; weak D call: TRBD2 (6 bases). Deletions cut 1 base from V and 6 bases from J, with 8 bases between. Germline V CDR1 and CDR2: SGDLS, YYNGEE. CDR3 length equals 13 residues. In DNA form, the CDR3 reads TGTGCCAGCAGCGTATTAGCGGCCAATGAGCAGTTCTTC. Amino acid sequence: CASSVLAANEQFF.

This sequence joins TRBV19 and TRBJ2-1, with TRBD2 matching 10 bases. V dropped 3 bases and J dropped 8; count of bases not matched to a gene: 7. The CDR3 loop spans 15 amino acids. CDR1 and CDR2 from the germline V gene are LNHDA and SQIVND (reference sequence). CDR3 region: CASSISGRIVDEQFF. The CDR3 region has the DNA TGTGCCAGTAGTATTAGCGGGAGGATAGTGGATGAGCAGTTCTTC.

V usage is TRBV19 and J usage is TRBJ1-5, with 7 bases that match TRBD1. Unmatched junction bases numbered 14, after V lost 11 bases and J lost 4 bases. Germline CDR1 and CDR2: LNHDA and SQIVND (reference sequence). CDR3 size: 15 residues. CDR3 loop: CAANSPGQKNQPQHF. As DNA, the CDR3 is TGTGCCGCCAATTCACCGGGACAGAAGAATCAGCCCCAGCATTTT.

The chain employs TRBV30 and TRBJ1-2; TRBD1 agrees at 7 bases. V lost 3 bases to trimming and J lost 8 bases; unmatched junction nucleotides: 3. This CDR3 contains 11 residues. Germline V CDR1 and CDR2: GTSNPN, SVGIG (reference sequence). The CDR3 reads CAWSTGAGYTF. The DNA for the CDR3 is TGTGCCTGGAGCACAGGGGCGGGCTACACCTTC.

This chain joins TRBV29-1 and TRBJ1-1, with 7 bases that match TRBD1. V trimming: 5 bases; J trimming: 0 bases; junction bases outside the gene matches: 6. Germline loops: CDR1 SQVTM, CDR2 ANQGSEA. The CDR3 is made up of 14 amino acids. The CDR3 protein is CSVMTGSMNTEAFF. The CDR3 DNA is TGCAGCGTTATGACAGGGTCCATGAACACTGAAGCTTTCTTT.

The chain has TRBV7-8 and TRBJ2-1, with D possibly TRBD1 on 5 matching bases. V was pared by 3 bases and J by 10 bases, with 13 bases between. CDR1 is SGHVS and CDR2 is FQNEAQ in the germline V gene. The CDR3 runs 13 residues. CDR3 region: CASSFDRSGEQFF. In DNA, the CDR3 is TGTGCCAGCAGCTTTGACAGATCAGGGGAGCAGTTCTTC.

The chain links TRBV7-9 to TRBJ1-2; D not certain. The germline V gene encodes CDR1 SEHNR and CDR2 FQNEAQ (reference sequence). V lost 3 bases, J lost 8 bases, and 10 bases lay in between. This CDR3 has 12 amino acids. CDR3 sequence: CASSFGLTGYTF. CDR3 sequence (DNA): TGTGCCAGCAGCTTCGGACTCACGGGCTACACCTTC.

V gene TRBV5-4 combines with J gene TRBJ2-2; the D gene is possibly TRBD2 (5 bases). Germline assignment: CDR1 SGHNT and CDR2 YYREEE (reference sequence). The CDR3 sequence is 15 residues long. The V and J ends lost 0 bases and 3 bases respectively, with 9 bases between them. The CDR3 spells CASSLAGVHTGELFF. The CDR3 DNA sequence: TGTGCCAGCAGCTTGGCCGGGGTACACACCGGGGAGCTGTTTTTT.

V usage is TRBV14 and J usage is TRBJ1-4; D gene ambiguous. The length of the CDR3 is 17 residues. Germline-derived CDR1 and CDR2 are SGHDN and FVKESK. The germline V and J ends were trimmed by 5 bases and 0 bases, with 16 bases remaining between them. CDR3 loop: CASSTPPANSTNEKLFF. CDR3 in DNA: TGTGCCAGCAGCACCCCGCCCGCGAATTCAACTAATGAAAAACTGTTTTTT.

The V call is TRBV28, the J call TRBJ1-1; 7 bases are a match to TRBD1. The CDR3 has 15 residues. CDR1 and CDR2 from the germline V gene are MDHEN and SYDVKM. Trimming at V came to 6 bases and at J to 4 bases, leaving 11 bases not matched to a gene. CDR3 in DNA: TGTGCCAGCAGGGAGATGACAGGGTTAGGCACTGAAGCTTTCTTT. Translating it yields CASREMTGLGTEAFF.

This rearrangement joins TRBV7-3 to TRBJ2-2; D may be TRBD2 (6 bases). Germline V lookup: CDR1 SGHTA, CDR2 FQGTGA. The V end lost 4 bases, the J end lost 7 bases, and 13 bases lay between the germline ends. This CDR3 comprises 14 residues. CDR3 loop: CASSSGGFGGELFF. CDR3 in DNA: TGTGCCAGCAGCTCCGGAGGGTTTGGCGGGGAGCTGTTTTTT. Full variable domain (outside the CDR3, taken from reference TRBV7-3 and TRBJ2-2): GAGVSQTPSNKVTEKGKYVELRCDPISGHTALYWYRQSLGQGPEFLIYFQGTGAADDSGLPNDRFFAVRPEGSVSTLKIQRTERGDSAVYLCASSSGGFGGELFFGEGSRLTVL.

The gene calls are TRBV7-9 and TRBJ1-4; 7 bases match TRBD1. CDR1 and CDR2 from the germline V gene are SEHNR and FQNEAQ (reference sequence). J gave up 2 bases and V 4 bases, and 4 bases lay outside the gene matches. There are 15 residues in the CDR3. The CDR3 DNA is TGTGCCAGCAGCTACCCGACAGGGACTAATGAAAAACTGTTTTTT. Encoded protein: CASSYPTGTNEKLFF.